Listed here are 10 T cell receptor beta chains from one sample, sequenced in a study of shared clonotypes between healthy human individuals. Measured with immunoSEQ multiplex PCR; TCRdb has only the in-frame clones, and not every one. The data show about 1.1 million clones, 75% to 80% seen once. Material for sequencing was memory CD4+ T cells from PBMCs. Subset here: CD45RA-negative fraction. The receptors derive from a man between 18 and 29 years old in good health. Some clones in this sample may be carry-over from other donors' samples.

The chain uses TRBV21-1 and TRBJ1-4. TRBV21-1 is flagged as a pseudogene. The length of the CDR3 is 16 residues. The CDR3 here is CASSKDLGSCGEKLFF. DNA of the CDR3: TGTGCCAGCAGCAAAGATCTTGGGTCATGCGGTGAAAAACTGTTTTTT.

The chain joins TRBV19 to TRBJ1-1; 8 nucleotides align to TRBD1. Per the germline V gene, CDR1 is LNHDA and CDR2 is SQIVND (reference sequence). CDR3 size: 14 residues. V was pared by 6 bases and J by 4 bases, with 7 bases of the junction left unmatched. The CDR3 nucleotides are TGTGCCAGTAGGTCCAGGGGGCGGGTCACTGAAGCTTTCTTT. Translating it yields CASRSRGRVTEAFF.

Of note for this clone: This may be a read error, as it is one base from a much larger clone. CDR3 in DNA: TGTGCCAGCAGTTTCACAGATACGCAGTATTTT. It specifies CASSFTDTQYF. The genes are TRBV25-1 and TRBJ2-3; no firm D call. Germline V gives CDR1 MGHDK, CDR2 SYGVNS. Between the trimmed V and J ends, which lost 5 bases and 2 bases, there was a span of 2 bases. This CDR3 has 11 residues.

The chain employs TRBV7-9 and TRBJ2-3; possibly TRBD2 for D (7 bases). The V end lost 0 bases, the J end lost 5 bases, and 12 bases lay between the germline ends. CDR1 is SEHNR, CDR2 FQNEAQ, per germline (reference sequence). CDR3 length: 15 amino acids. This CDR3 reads CASSLALRGGDTQYF. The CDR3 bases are TGTGCCAGCAGCTTAGCGCTAAGGGGGGGAGATACGCAGTATTTT.

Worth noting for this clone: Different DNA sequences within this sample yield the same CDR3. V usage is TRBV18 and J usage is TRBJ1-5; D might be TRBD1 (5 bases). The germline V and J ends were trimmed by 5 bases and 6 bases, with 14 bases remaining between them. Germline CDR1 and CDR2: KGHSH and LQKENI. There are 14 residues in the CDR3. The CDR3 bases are TGTGCCAGCTCATCTGGACAAGGCGGTCAGCCCCAGCATTTT. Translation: CASSSGQGGQPQHF.

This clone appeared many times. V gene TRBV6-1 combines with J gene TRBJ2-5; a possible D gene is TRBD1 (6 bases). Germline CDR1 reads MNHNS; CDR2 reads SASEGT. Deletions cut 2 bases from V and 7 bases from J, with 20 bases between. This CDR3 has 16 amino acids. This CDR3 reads CASSEPRWQGKGTQYF. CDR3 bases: TGTGCCAGCAGTGAACCCCGATGGCAGGGGAAAGGGACCCAGTACTTC.

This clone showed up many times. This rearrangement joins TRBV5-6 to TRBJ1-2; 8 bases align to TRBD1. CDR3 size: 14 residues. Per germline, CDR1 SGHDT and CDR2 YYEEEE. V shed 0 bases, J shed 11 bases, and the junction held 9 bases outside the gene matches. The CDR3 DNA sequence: TGTGCCAGCAGCTTGGGCCCCTTCGACAGGGGATACACCTTC. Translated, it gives CASSLGPFDRGYTF.

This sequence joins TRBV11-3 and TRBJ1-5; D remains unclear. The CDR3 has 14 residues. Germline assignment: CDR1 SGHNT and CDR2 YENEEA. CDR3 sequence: CARPRATVNQPQHF. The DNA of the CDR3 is TGTGCTAGGCCGAGGGCGACGGTGAATCAGCCCCAGCATTTT.

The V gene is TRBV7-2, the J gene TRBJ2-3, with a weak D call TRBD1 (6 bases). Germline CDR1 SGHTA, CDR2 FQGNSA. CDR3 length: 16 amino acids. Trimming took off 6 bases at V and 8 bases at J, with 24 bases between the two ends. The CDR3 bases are TGTGCCAGCAGGTTGACCCCGGGACAATTCGTCGGTACGCAGTATTTT. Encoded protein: CASRLTPGQFVGTQYF.

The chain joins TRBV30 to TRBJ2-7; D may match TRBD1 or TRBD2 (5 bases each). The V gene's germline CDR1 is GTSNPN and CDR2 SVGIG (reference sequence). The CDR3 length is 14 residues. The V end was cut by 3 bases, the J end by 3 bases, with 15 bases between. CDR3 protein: CAWRVNGALYEQYF. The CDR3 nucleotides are TGTGCCTGGAGGGTGAACGGGGCGCTCTACGAGCAGTACTTC. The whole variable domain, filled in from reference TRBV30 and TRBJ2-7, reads SQTIHQWPATLVQPVGSPLSLECTVEGTSNPNLYWYRQAAGRGLQLLFYSVGIGQISSEVPQNLSASRPQDRQFILSSKKLLLSDSGFYLCAWRVNGALYEQYFGPGTRLTVT.